What follows is one TCR beta chain and its context. Its antigen remains undetermined. No base-level quality is on record; no much larger clone is a single base apart. This sample was taken from a study of blood T cell repertoires in COVID-19 (dated by TCRdb to 2020 to 2022). Looking at the study overall: Samples from collaborators originated in the United States, Italy and Spain and spanned both the acute and convalescent phases of COVID-19. The repertoires were made available in a free public database intended to serve as a resource for research on the immune response to SARS-CoV-2. The prospective study material was composed of cDNA or gDNA derived from T cells, B-cell-depleted T cells, or PBMCs. Sample metadata almost always included a de-identified subject ID, COVID-19 status, age in years and sex. The dataset comprised deeply sampled blood TCRbeta repertoires from subjects exposed to, actively infected with, or recovered from COVID-19. Samples came from the ongoing ImmuneRACE study (first 160 participants) plus 1,254 subjects from 6 global collaborators. Where available, HLA class I and class II types were taken from metadata supplied by the sample provider and were not determined by assay-based typing. Summary of the overall study and its limitations: The quantity of clinical and demographic metadata differed by source and by participant and was supplied without curation.

The collaborating institutions used their own protocols to collect whole blood in K2EDTA tubes. Collaborator samples were shipped for TCRbeta analysis as frozen whole blood, isolated PBMCs, or DNA extracted from either sample type. TCRbeta CDR3 regions were amplified from genomic DNA using the immunoSEQ Assay, a bias-controlled multiplex PCR. In the source study's methods: The number of nucleated cells in each sample was estimated by amplification of reference gene primers within the assay. To quantify the absolute abundance of each unique TCRbeta CDR3 rearrangement, sequence reads were collapsed and filtered. For each sample, productive Simpson clonality was calculated by taking the square root of Simpson's diversity index across productive rearrangements. Imported from immuneACCESS, the table was reduced by TCRdb to in-frame sequences with V and J called. These copies leave out some clones; in studies compared against another copy, an unresolved V gene accounts for under half, and the cause of the remainder is not known. That table is the source of V, J and clone size, and D and trimming were worked out from the DNA. The sample contains fewer than 350,000 clones, approximately 85% of them found a single time. Approximately 8.8% of the sample is in the top ten clones.

The receptor comes from a man younger than 35 with active or convalescent COVID-19. Sequenced: peripheral blood.

The nucleotide sequence is given as TGTGCCAGCTCACCACCGGCCAGGCTGAACACTGAAGCTTTCTTT. Protein translation: CASSPPARLNTEAFF. The sequence is built from TRBV18 and TRBJ1-1; a confident D gene designation cannot be given. CDR1 KGHSH and CDR2 LQKENI are derived from the germline V gene. V and J lose 0 bases and 0 bases, and a span of 8 bases separates them. The CDR3 has 15 amino acids, counting the end cysteine and phenylalanine. Only the CDR3 part of the read is kept: 45 bases, read in frame from the first base.